Below, 13 T cell receptor beta chains from the same sample are listed, as sequenced in a study of CD8 T cells in ankylosing spondylitis. TCRdb used MiXCR to reprocess the 5' RACE reads, holding one entry per CDR3 protein. Among 250,000 to 300,000 distinct CDR3 sequences, under 20% were seen once, and the ten largest hold about a third. The source material was blood, either unsorted or a sorted T cell fraction (not recorded which). The source is a male donor with ankylosing spondylitis or in good health (not recorded which).

This clonotype was found a few times. CDR3 in amino acids: CASSLVSQGYTQYF. The CDR3 bases are TGCGCCAGCAGCTTGGTCTCCCAGGGATATACGCAGTATTTT. V and J are TRBV5-1 and TRBJ2-3; D may be TRBD1 (5 bases). Trimming stripped 0 bases from V and 7 bases from J, with 12 bases between. CDR1 is SGHRS and CDR2 is YFSETQ in the germline V gene. The CDR3 is 14 residues long.

This clonotype was picked up a small number of times. The chain employs TRBV28 and TRBJ2-7, with a tentative D call TRBD2 (6 bases). CDR1 and CDR2 from the germline V gene are MDHEN and SYDVKM. Trimming pared 7 bases from V and 3 bases from J, leaving 13 bases between. This CDR3 spans 13 amino acids. The CDR3 DNA follows: TGTGCCAGCACCACCGGGACTGGCTACGAGCAGTACTTC. Residues: CASTTGTGYEQYF.

This chain links TRBV4-2 with TRBJ2-2; D might be TRBD1 or TRBD2, each matching 5 bases. The CDR3 loop spans 15 amino acids. V was cut by 4 bases and J by 0 bases, with 9 bases left in between. Germline CDR1 is LGHNA and CDR2 is YNFKEQ. This CDR3 is CASSPMGANTGELFF. CDR3 DNA sequence: TGTGCCAGCAGCCCGATGGGGGCGAACACCGGGGAGCTGTTTTTT.

This clonotype was picked up a small number of times. This CDR3 reads CSVVIVPAGVPETQYF. CDR3 sequence (DNA): TGCAGCGTTGTTATAGTTCCCGCGGGAGTACCAGAGACCCAGTACTTC. The gene calls are TRBV29-1 and TRBJ2-5; 7 bases line up with TRBD2. The CDR3 runs to 16 residues. Per germline, CDR1 SQVTM and CDR2 ANQGSEA. With V trimmed by 4 bases and J by 4 bases, 15 bases remained unmatched.

This clonotype was recorded at least ten times. The chain is built from TRBV20-1 and TRBJ2-7; TRBD1 might be the D (5 bases). The CDR3 consists of 14 residues. The V and J ends lost 0 bases and 3 bases respectively, with 12 bases between them. The germline V gene encodes CDR1 DFQATT and CDR2 SNEGSKA (reference sequence). The CDR3 loop reads CSARDRAGYYEQYF. The DNA for the CDR3 is TGCAGTGCTAGAGATCGGGCAGGGTACTACGAGCAGTACTTC.

The gene calls are TRBV20-1 and TRBJ2-5, with 10 bases that match TRBD1. Germline V CDR1 and CDR2: DFQATT, SNEGSKA (reference sequence). The CDR3 extends over 18 amino acids. The V and J ends lost 2 bases and 3 bases, in that order; junction bases with no gene match: 15. The CDR3 DNA sequence: TGCAGTGCTAGACCAACCTACCGGACCGGGACAGGGGAAGAGACCCAGTACTTC. It is translated as CSARPTYRTGTGEETQYF.

This clonotype was detected ten times or more. The chain combines TRBV16 with TRBJ1-5, with D unclear. In germline, CDR1 is KGHSY, CDR2 FQNENV. V was trimmed by 0 bases and J by 0 bases, leaving 6 bases between them. The CDR3 sequence is 15 residues long. CDR3 coding DNA: TGTGCCAGCAGCCAATCCGAGTATAGCAATCAGCCCCAGCATTTT. This codes for CASSQSEYSNQPQHF.

DNA for the CDR3: TGCAGCGTTGAACGAGGGCGGGGAGATACGCAGTATTTT. This codes for CSVERGRGDTQYF. J is TRBJ2-3 and V is TRBV29-1; possible D gene TRBD2, 6 bases. The CDR3 totals 13 residues. Per germline, CDR1 SQVTM and CDR2 ANQGSEA. The V and J ends lost 2 bases and 5 bases respectively, with 11 bases between them.

This clonotype was picked up a small number of times. The chain carries TRBV29-1 and TRBJ2-1, with 8 bases identical to TRBD2. CDR1 and CDR2 from the germline V gene are SQVTM and ANQGSEA. The CDR3 sequence is 15 residues long. V was clipped by 4 bases and J by 7 bases; unmatched bases: 12. CDR3 bases: TGCAGCGTTGGGGGCTCCAGCGGGAGTTGGAATGAGCAGTTCTTC. Its translation: CSVGGSSGSWNEQFF.

Here the CDR3 DNA reads TGCGCCAGCAGCCAGCGGGAAGGACAGGGAGGAGAGGGCTACACCTTC. Translation gives CASSQREGQGGEGYTF. The rearrangement links TRBV4-1 to TRBJ1-2; 8 positions agree with TRBD1. CDR3 length equals 16 residues. Germline V gene data show CDR1 as MGHRA and CDR2 as YSYEKL. With 3 bases clipped from V and 8 bases from J, the junction kept 14 bases outside the gene matches.

The sample holds a few counts of this clonotype. The chain is built from TRBV2 and TRBJ2-7; 9 bases fit TRBD2. J gave up 0 bases and V 2 bases, and 5 bases lay outside the gene matches. The CDR3 has 16 residues. CDR1 and CDR2 (germline): SNHLY, FYNNEI. As DNA, the CDR3 is TGTGCCAGCAGTGAATGGGCGGGAGGGCCCTCCTACGAGCAGTACTTC. This gives the protein CASSEWAGGPSYEQYF.

A few counts support this clonotype. The genes are TRBV12-3 or TRBV12-4 and TRBJ1-2; perhaps TRBD1 as D (5 bases). This CDR3 comprises 14 residues. The V and J ends lost 1 base and 3 bases respectively, with 9 bases between them. The CDR3 sequence: CASSLGQLDYGYTF. In nucleotides, the CDR3 is TGTGCCAGCAGTTTAGGACAGCTGGACTATGGCTACACCTTC.

This clonotype was counted only a few times. V gene TRBV9 combines with J gene TRBJ2-7; TRBD2 aligns across 10 bases. The CDR3 spans 17 residues. Per germline, CDR1 SGDLS and CDR2 YYNGEE. V gave up 4 bases and J gave up 6 bases; unmatched junction bases: 16. CDR3 coding DNA: TGTGCCAGCAGCCCAACCCATACTAGCGGGAATCAGGGCGAGCAGTACTTC. Its protein product is CASSPTHTSGNQGEQYF.